This T cell receptor beta chain derives from a study of OX40 agonist ivuxolimab in advanced cancers. At the level of the study: Hepatocellular carcinoma, melanoma, renal cell or head and neck cancer affected the dose-escalation patients. It was permissible to have had prior anti-PD-1, anti-PD-L1 or anti-CTLA-4 therapy, and under 45% had some.

From germline, CDR1 is SGHRS and CDR2 YFSETQ. This CDR3 spans 15 amino acids. Trimming at V came to 4 bases and at J to 8 bases, leaving 10 bases not matched to a gene. Overall study results and limits: Clonal expansion from baseline to week 6 occurred in both CD4+ and CD8+ T cells.

Blood samples were obtained at baseline, cycle 4 day 1, and cycle 7 day 1. Using immunoSEQ multiplex PCR, the repertoire was profiled, and TCRdb retains in-frame clones only, with some absent. The repertoire has approximately 79,000 clones, about 90% of them found once; the top ten carry approximately 8%. About this clone itself: Its antigen is unknown.

The source was CD4+ or CD8+ T cells sorted from blood, collected in a trial of the OX40 agonist ivuxolimab. The sequence was collected from an adult with an advanced solid tumor such as melanoma, head and neck, liver or kidney cancer. V is TRBV5-1 and J is TRBJ2-1; 9 nucleotides match TRBD2. CDR3 protein: CASSPVGLAIDEQFF. As DNA, the CDR3 is TGCGCCAGCAGCCCGGTGGGACTAGCTATCGATGAGCAGTTCTTC.